The present T cell receptor (beta chain) was sequenced within a study of blood T cell repertoires in COVID-19. Study background: Acute and convalescent COVID-19 specimens originated in the United States, Italy and Spain. In each case, the material was cDNA or gDNA derived from T cells, B-cell-depleted T cells, or PBMCs.

Trimming left V 2 bases short and J 0 bases short, with 4 bases between. CDR1 and CDR2 (germline): KGHSH, LQKENI. CDR3 size: 13 residues. The data were produced by immunoSEQ multiplex PCR, yet TCRdb's version contains in-frame clones alone and is incomplete. In the table there are some 100,000 clones, approximately 87% of which are singletons. The TCR comes from a man in his sixties or seventies who had recovered from COVID-19. The rearrangement uses TRBV18 and TRBJ1-2; D is undetermined. Sequenced: peripheral blood. CDR3 protein: CASSPTANYGYTF. Here the CDR3 DNA reads TGTGCCAGCTCACCAACGGCTAACTATGGCTACACCTTC.